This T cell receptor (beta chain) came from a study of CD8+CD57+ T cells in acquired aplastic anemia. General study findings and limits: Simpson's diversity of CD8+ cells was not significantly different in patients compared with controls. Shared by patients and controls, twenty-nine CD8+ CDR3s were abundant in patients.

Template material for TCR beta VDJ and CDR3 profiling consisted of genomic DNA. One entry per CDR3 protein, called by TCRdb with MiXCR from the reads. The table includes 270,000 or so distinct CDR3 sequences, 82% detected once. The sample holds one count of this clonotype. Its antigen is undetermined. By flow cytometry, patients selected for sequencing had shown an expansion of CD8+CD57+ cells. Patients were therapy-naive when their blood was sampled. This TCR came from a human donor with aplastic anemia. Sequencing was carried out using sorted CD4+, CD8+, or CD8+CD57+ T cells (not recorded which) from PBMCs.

CDR3 DNA sequence: TGTGCCAGCAGCTTTCAAAGGCGCGGGCGGAGCTATGAGCAGTTCTTC. Residues: CASSFQRRGRSYEQFF. V usage is TRBV7-3 and J usage is TRBJ2-1; the D gene is possibly TRBD2 (5 bases). Germline V gene lookup returns CDR1 SGHTA and CDR2 FQGTGA. The CDR3 totals 16 residues. V was clipped by 3 bases and J by 8 bases, with 20 bases between them.